The 18 T cell receptor beta chains given below trace back to one sample, sequenced in a study of control samples from healthy donors and cancer patients. Measured with immunoSEQ multiplex PCR; TCRdb has only the in-frame clones, and not every one. The sample carries some 150,000 clones, over 90% recorded once. Material for sequencing was PBMCs. All receptors come from a man aged 60-69 years with colorectal cancer.

This clone came up a few times. The genes are TRBV19 and TRBJ1-1; D is possibly TRBD1 (5 bases). From germline, CDR1 is LNHDA and CDR2 SQIVND (reference sequence). This CDR3 is 15 amino acids long. V lost 6 bases and J 3 bases, leaving 17 bases between the germline ends. This chain's CDR3 is CASSSWGTSHTEAFF. CDR3 DNA sequence: TGTGCCAGTAGCTCCTGGGGGACTTCGCACACTGAAGCTTTCTTT.

This chain joins TRBV5-1 and TRBJ1-1; 7 nucleotides line up with TRBD1. The length of the CDR3 is 15 residues. Germline V CDR1 and CDR2: SGHRS, YFSETQ. The V segment lost 3 bases and the J segment 1 base; nucleotides outside the gene matches: 6. The CDR3 loop reads CASSSLTGKNTEAFF. The CDR3 DNA reads as TGCGCCAGCAGCTCCCTGACAGGGAAGAACACTGAAGCTTTCTTT.

This chain uses TRBV6-5 with TRBJ1-1; 9 positions match TRBD1. Trimming at V came to 6 bases and at J to 2 bases, leaving 7 bases not matched to a gene. CDR3 length: 15 amino acids. From germline, CDR1 is MNHEY and CDR2 SVGAGI. In DNA, the CDR3 is TGTGCCAGCAGGCTACAGGGGGCTGGAAACACTGAAGCTTTCTTT. Its protein is CASRLQGAGNTEAFF.

The chain links TRBV14 to TRBJ1-2; D unresolved. Germline V gene data show CDR1 as SGHDN and CDR2 as FVKESK. V lost 4 bases, J lost 1 base, and 7 bases lay in between. This CDR3 has 13 amino acids. CDR3 amino acids: CASSRTNNYGYTF. DNA for the CDR3: TGTGCCAGCAGCCGGACGAATAACTATGGCTACACCTTC.

V is TRBV30 and J is TRBJ2-3; D is ambiguous. V was cut by 2 bases and J by 10 bases, with 13 bases left in between. The CDR3 has 12 amino acids. Germline CDR1 is GTSNPN and CDR2 is SVGIG (reference sequence). Written as DNA, the CDR3 is TGTGCCTGGAGTCAGGACGGCCCAGCGCAGTATTTT. Protein product: CAWSQDGPAQYF.

This clone has a single count. The chain recombines TRBV7-2 with TRBJ2-6, with unresolved D. The germline V gene encodes CDR1 SGHTA and CDR2 FQGNSA. V lost 1 base, J lost 1 base, and 5 bases lay in between. CDR3 length: 15 residues. The CDR3 sequence: CASSLGGSGANVLTF. CDR3 DNA sequence: TGTGCCAGCAGCTTAGGGGGATCTGGGGCCAACGTCCTGACTTTC.

In its sample, this clone was seen once. The chain links TRBV18 to TRBJ2-7, with D maybe TRBD1 (6 bases). Germline CDR1 and CDR2: KGHSH and LQKENI. Trimming cost V 10 bases and J 2 bases, with 15 bases left between them. The CDR3 is 13 amino acids. CDR3 in DNA: TGTGCCACCCATGGGGACAAAGCCTACGAGCAGTACTTC. The encoded protein is CATHGDKAYEQYF.

The chain combines TRBV4-3 with TRBJ2-1; the D gene could be TRBD1 or TRBD2 (7 bases each). V was pared by 0 bases and J by 12 bases, with 18 bases between. The germline gives CDR1 LGHNA, CDR2 YSLEER. CDR3 size: 15 residues. The CDR3 protein is CASSQESRGGSSQFF. CDR3 nucleotide sequence: TGCGCCAGCAGCCAAGAAAGCAGGGGGGGGTCTTCGCAGTTCTTC.

The gene calls are TRBV7-2 and TRBJ1-2; D gene uncertain. V was clipped by 3 bases and J by 6 bases, with 11 bases between them. The CDR3 runs 13 residues. CDR1 is SGHTA and CDR2 is FQGNSA in the germline V gene. The CDR3 loop reads CASSLLAGDGYTF. The CDR3 DNA follows: TGTGCCAGCAGCTTGTTGGCTGGAGATGGCTACACCTTC.

V is TRBV10-3 and J is TRBJ2-1, with TRBD1 matching 7 bases. The CDR3 loop spans 13 amino acids. In germline, CDR1 is ENHRY, CDR2 SYGVKD. The V and J ends lost 10 bases and 5 bases, in that order; junction bases with no gene match: 8. CDR3 in DNA: TGTGCCAGCTCGGGACAGTCGGACAATGAGCAGTTCTTC. Amino acids: CASSGQSDNEQFF.

V usage is TRBV7-8 and J usage is TRBJ2-7; 7 bases map to TRBD1. The V gene end was trimmed by 7 bases and the J gene end by 2 bases; junction bases not matched to a gene: 8. Germline CDR1 SGHVS, CDR2 FQNEAQ. The CDR3 length is 14 residues. For the CDR3, the DNA is TGTGCCAGCACCATGGGGACAGCGACCTACGAGCAGTACTTC. Translation gives CASTMGTATYEQYF.

The chain employs TRBV6-6 and TRBJ2-1; D ambiguous. The CDR3 is 15 residues long. The germline V gene has CDR1 MNHNY and CDR2 SVGAGI (reference sequence). Trimming took 7 bases from V and 3 from J, leaving 16 bases between them. CDR3 region: CASISRQVGYNEQFF. For the CDR3, the DNA is TGTGCCAGCATCTCTCGGCAGGTCGGCTACAATGAGCAGTTCTTC.

This rearrangement joins TRBV24-1 to TRBJ1-5; the D is unclear. Looked up from germline, CDR1 is KGHDR and CDR2 is SFDVKD. The V end was cut by 2 bases, the J end by 5 bases, with 3 bases between. The CDR3 loop spans 12 amino acids. CDR3 in amino acids: CATSDSDQPQHF. CDR3 DNA: TGTGCCACCAGTGATTCCGATCAGCCCCAGCATTTT.

CDR3 sequence: CASSLDYQPKETQYF. In DNA, the CDR3 is TGTGCCAGCAGCTTGGACTATCAACCTAAAGAGACCCAGTACTTC. V usage is TRBV4-2 and J usage is TRBJ2-5; TRBD2 is a possible D gene (6 bases). Germline CDR1 and CDR2: LGHNA and YNFKEQ. V shed 5 bases and J shed 3 bases, with 16 bases lying between them. CDR3 size: 15 residues.

The chain links TRBV19 to TRBJ1-5, with 10 bases that match TRBD1. From germline, CDR1 is LNHDA and CDR2 SQIVND (reference sequence). The CDR3 is made up of 18 amino acids. The V and J ends lost 6 bases and 0 bases, in that order; junction bases with no gene match: 11. The CDR3 is CASRGTGVHLNSNQPQHF. CDR3 nucleotides: TGTGCCAGTAGAGGGACAGGGGTACACCTAAATAGCAATCAGCCCCAGCATTTT.

The chain links TRBV21-1 to TRBJ2-2. TRBV21-1 is marked as a pseudogene. CDR3 length: 17 amino acids. The CDR3 protein is CASSKARPTSGTGELFF. The CDR3 DNA is TGTGCCAGCAGCAAAGCGCGACCGACATCGGGCACCGGGGAGCTGTTTTTT.

The chain combines TRBV19 with TRBJ2-1; D may correspond to TRBD1 or TRBD2 (8 bases each). With 6 bases removed from V and 2 bases from J, the gap between germline ends came to 23 bases. Germline V lookup: CDR1 LNHDA, CDR2 SQIVND (reference sequence). The CDR3 spans 18 residues. The CDR3 DNA is TGTGCCAGTAGGGACAGGGTCGGAGCGGGGGTCACCTACAATGAGCAGTTCTTC. It specifies CASRDRVGAGVTYNEQFF.

This sequence joins TRBV9 and TRBJ1-3; 8 nucleotides align to TRBD1. This CDR3 has 17 residues. CDR1 SGDLS and CDR2 YYNGEE come from the germline V gene. V dropped 4 bases and J dropped 1; count of bases not matched to a gene: 10. CDR3 sequence reads: CASSSSGTGVSGNTIYF. The CDR3 DNA reads as TGTGCCAGCAGCAGCTCCGGGACAGGAGTATCTGGAAACACCATATATTTT.